This T cell receptor beta chain was recorded in a study of T cell responses to AZD1222 COVID-19 vaccine. The study, taken as a whole, reports: Baseline seropositivity characterized only a handful of AZD1222 recipients. In a largely white British group with more females than males, clonal diversity was possibly underestimated. Increased Spike-specific TCR breadth and depth were observed after two AZD1222 doses. Vaccine-associated CD4 TCRs spanned spike, dominant at 160-218 and 743-854.

Germline V gives CDR1 SNHLY, CDR2 FYNNEI. The CDR3 spans 15 residues. With 5 bases clipped from V and 2 bases from J, the junction kept 3 bases outside the gene matches. On this clone itself: What it binds is not known.

Measured with immunoSEQ multiplex PCR; TCRdb has only the in-frame clones, and not every one. The table lists 150,000 to 160,000 clones, 85% to 90% of them singletons. The chain has TRBV2 and TRBJ2-1, with 10 bases that match TRBD1. This specimen was peripheral blood, taken on day 0 of MenACWY control vaccination. The TCR originated in an adult in good health. CDR3 in DNA: TGTGCCAGCAGTCAGGACAGGGGGGCCTACAATGAGCAGTTCTTC. The encoded protein is CASSQDRGAYNEQFF.